A single sample is the source of the 30 T cell receptor beta chains below, sequenced in a study of T-cell reconstitution after alpha-beta-depleted transplantation in children. Preparation of the TCRbeta library was carried out with unique molecular identifiers. TCRdb recomputed calls from the PCR reads with MiXCR, one row per CDR3 protein. The table has hundreds of thousands of distinct CDR3 sequences, approximately 20% seen once. Source: PBMCs from the stem cell graft donor, taken from the stem cell graft. The receptors were gathered from a human donor who donated a stem cell graft to a child with acute lymphoblastic leukemia.

This clonotype was seen only a few times. DNA of the CDR3: TGCGCCAGCAGCTTGGCCTCGAACACCGGGGAGCTGTTTTTT. Protein product: CASSLASNTGELFF. The V call is TRBV5-1, the J call TRBJ2-2; D not resolved. Trimming removed 0 bases from V and 0 bases from J, with 3 bases in between. The CDR3 spans 14 residues. Germline-derived CDR1 and CDR2 are SGHRS and YFSETQ.

The rearrangement joins TRBV5-1 to TRBJ2-5; a possible D gene is TRBD2 (5 bases). The germline gives CDR1 SGHRS, CDR2 YFSETQ. The ends were cut back, 4 bases at V and 5 bases at J, with 15 bases in the middle. The CDR3 loop spans 14 amino acids. CDR3 loop: CASSTGMSVETQYF. The CDR3 DNA sequence: TGCGCCAGCAGCACGGGGATGTCCGTGGAGACCCAGTACTTC.

The rearrangement uses TRBV5-1 and TRBJ1-1, with D possibly matching TRBD1 (5 bases). The germline V gene encodes CDR1 SGHRS and CDR2 YFSETQ. The CDR3 spans 15 residues. V was trimmed by 2 bases and J by 6 bases, leaving 17 bases between them. CDR3 sequence (DNA): TGCGCCAGCAGCTTAGTTCCTGGGACTAGCTCTGAAGCTTTCTTT. Translation: CASSLVPGTSSEAFF.

The V gene is TRBV5-4, the J gene TRBJ2-1; 8 bases are a match to TRBD2. From germline, CDR1 is SGHNT and CDR2 YYREEE (reference sequence). CDR3 length equals 15 residues. After removal of 3 bases from V and 10 bases from J, the junction contained 12 bases not matched to a gene. Here the CDR3 reads CASSSISGGRQEQFF. The CDR3 nucleotides are TGTGCCAGCAGCTCCATTTCGGGAGGGCGCCAGGAGCAGTTCTTC.

This clonotype was found a few times. This chain connects TRBV15 to TRBJ2-1, with D perhaps matching TRBD2 (5 bases). Germline CDR1 is LNHNV and CDR2 is YYDKDF (reference sequence). Trimming removed 8 bases from V and 5 bases from J, with 16 bases in between. The CDR3 has 14 amino acids. The CDR3 nucleotides read TGTGCCACCCGGCAAGGAACCGGGAACAATGAGCAGTTCTTC. It encodes CATRQGTGNNEQFF.

This clonotype has just a few counts. The chain employs TRBV20-1 and TRBJ2-2; no clear D. Germline V gene lookup returns CDR1 DFQATT and CDR2 SNEGSKA (reference sequence). V gave up 0 bases and J gave up 1 base, with 9 bases separating them. The CDR3 extends over 15 amino acids. The CDR3 nucleotides are TGCAGTGCTAGAGATCCGTGGGGGAACACCGGGGAGCTGTTTTTT. It codes for CSARDPWGNTGELFF.

This clonotype was observed a handful of times. The gene calls are TRBV20-1 and TRBJ1-1; D is ambiguous. The V end was cut by 0 bases, the J end by 7 bases, with 9 bases between. In germline, CDR1 is DFQATT, CDR2 SNEGSKA (reference sequence). The CDR3 runs to 12 residues. The CDR3 region is CSARDRVIEAFF. The DNA for the CDR3 is TGCAGTGCTAGAGACCGGGTAATTGAAGCTTTCTTT.

CDR3 coding DNA: TGTGCCAGCAGCCGGACGGGGGGTGCATCCTACGAGCAGTACTTC. Translation: CASSRTGGASYEQYF. The chain employs TRBV7-2 and TRBJ2-7, with 7 nucleotides matching TRBD2. The CDR3 totals 15 residues. Germline CDR1 and CDR2: SGHTA and FQGNSA. The ends lost 5 bases at V and 1 base at J; junction bases unmatched: 8.

The sample holds one count of this clonotype. The chain joins TRBV4-2 to TRBJ2-5, with D possibly called TRBD1 or TRBD2 (5 bases each). In germline, CDR1 is LGHNA, CDR2 YNFKEQ. V was trimmed by 4 bases and J by 7 bases, leaving 16 bases between them. This CDR3 has 14 amino acids. The CDR3 is CASSPGLPLGTQYF. The CDR3 DNA is TGTGCCAGCAGCCCGGGGCTCCCCCTTGGGACCCAGTACTTC.

This clonotype has only a few counts. This chain uses TRBV6-1 with TRBJ2-2; D might be TRBD1 (5 bases). The CDR3 has 16 residues. V shed 5 bases and J shed 5 bases, with 18 bases lying between them. CDR1 is MNHNS, CDR2 SASEGT, per germline. The CDR3 nucleotides read TGTGCCAGCAGTCCCAGCGTGGGGCTGTTGACCGGGGAGCTGTTTTTT. This codes for CASSPSVGLLTGELFF.

With regard to this clonotype: One junction end does not reproduce the germline sequence, and a read error may be involved. V is TRBV6-1 and J is TRBJ2-1; 13 bases align to TRBD2. The CDR3 totals 14 residues. Looked up from germline, CDR1 is MNHNS and CDR2 is SASEGT. The chain's CDR3 is CASRGLAGHNERFF. CDR3 DNA sequence: TGTGCCAGCAGGGGACTAGCGGGGCACAATGAGCGGTTCTTC.

This clonotype was observed a handful of times. This chain connects TRBV2 to TRBJ2-5; D gene unclear. Germline V gene data show CDR1 as SNHLY and CDR2 as FYNNEI. CDR3 size: 13 residues. V was cut by 4 bases and J by 5 bases, with 11 bases left in between. The CDR3 spells CASSVRLGETQYF. As DNA, the CDR3 is TGTGCCAGCAGTGTTAGGCTGGGTGAGACCCAGTACTTC.

The chain joins TRBV12-3 or TRBV12-4 to TRBJ2-1; the match to TRBD2 covers 16 bases. The CDR3 is 16 residues long. The V and J ends lost 5 bases and 8 bases, in that order; junction bases with no gene match: 6. The CDR3 is CASSGGLAGGSYEQFF. The CDR3 DNA is TGTGCCAGCAGTGGGGGACTAGCGGGAGGGTCGTATGAGCAGTTCTTC.

This chain joins TRBV20-1 and TRBJ1-1; 7 positions agree with TRBD1. This CDR3 contains 12 residues. With V trimmed by 3 bases and J by 6 bases, 4 bases remained unmatched. CDR1 and CDR2 from the germline V gene are DFQATT and SNEGSKA (reference sequence). This CDR3 is CSASSDRAEAFF. The CDR3 nucleotides read TGCAGTGCTAGTTCCGACAGGGCTGAAGCTTTCTTT.

The table lists this clonotype with a few counts. The rearrangement joins TRBV12-3 or TRBV12-4 to TRBJ1-6; D gene unclear. V lost 7 bases and J lost 9, with 10 bases in between. There are 12 residues in the CDR3. CDR3 protein: CASTQNGSPLHF. DNA for the CDR3: TGTGCCAGCACTCAGAATGGTTCACCCCTCCACTTT.

The J gene is TRBJ2-1, the V gene TRBV12-3 or TRBV12-4; D not resolved. The CDR3 consists of 16 residues. V was clipped by 0 bases and J by 2 bases, with 11 bases between them. CDR3 sequence: CASSLARRKPYNEQFF. The CDR3 DNA reads TGTGCCAGCAGTTTAGCGCGGCGGAAGCCCTACAATGAGCAGTTCTTC.

This rearrangement joins TRBV5-1 to TRBJ2-1, with 7 bases that match TRBD2. There are 15 residues in the CDR3. The J segment lost 7 bases and the V segment lost 4 bases, leaving 11 bases of the junction unmatched. CDR1 is SGHRS, CDR2 YFSETQ, per germline. CDR3 in DNA: TGCGCCAGCAGCCCCTTAGCGGGCATTAAGAATGAGCAGTTCTTC. Amino acid sequence: CASSPLAGIKNEQFF. Drawing the rest from reference TRBV5-1 and TRBJ2-1, the complete variable domain is KAGVTQTPRYLIKTRGQQVTLSCSPISGHRSVSWYQQTPGQGLQFLFEYFSETQRNKGNFPGRFSGRQFSNSRSEMNVSTLELGDSALYLCASSPLAGIKNEQFFGPGTRLTVL.

The V and J genes are TRBV3-1 and TRBJ2-1, with TRBD2 matching 8 bases. Germline lookup yields CDR1 LGHDT and CDR2 YNNKEL (reference sequence). Unmatched junction bases numbered 9, after V lost 2 bases and J lost 6 bases. This CDR3 comprises 16 residues. The CDR3 sequence is CASSQLGGTRSNEQFF. DNA for the CDR3: TGTGCCAGCAGCCAACTTGGCGGGACTAGAAGCAATGAGCAGTTCTTC.

The chain links TRBV9 to TRBJ2-3; D perhaps matches TRBD1 (5 bases). CDR1 SGDLS and CDR2 YYNGEE come from the germline V gene. Trimming removed 4 bases from V and 8 bases from J, with 26 bases in between. The CDR3 is 17 residues long. DNA of the CDR3: TGTGCCAGCAGCTACAAACCGACAGTTATAACAGATGGTACGCAGTATTTT. It yields the protein CASSYKPTVITDGTQYF.

The CDR3 region is CASSREGVGTQYF. The CDR3 DNA reads TGCGCCAGCAGCAGAGAGGGCGTTGGGACCCAGTACTTC. The V and J genes are TRBV5-1 and TRBJ2-5; tentatively, D is TRBD2 (5 bases). V was cut by 4 bases and J by 7 bases, with 14 bases left in between. This CDR3 region has 13 residues. In germline, CDR1 is SGHRS, CDR2 YFSETQ.

The rearrangement joins TRBV9 to TRBJ1-6; 10 bases align to TRBD1. CDR1 SGDLS and CDR2 YYNGEE come from the germline V gene. This CDR3 has 15 residues. V dropped 4 bases and J dropped 7; count of bases not matched to a gene: 5. The CDR3 is CASSSSGQGNSPLHF. The CDR3 bases are TGTGCCAGCAGCTCCTCGGGACAGGGGAATTCACCCCTCCACTTT.

This clonotype occurred a few times. The chain combines TRBV5-4 with TRBJ2-7; 14 positions match TRBD2. Trimming removed 5 bases from V and 0 bases from J; junction bases left unmatched: 16. CDR3 length equals 20 residues. The germline gives CDR1 SGHNT, CDR2 YYREEE (reference sequence). The CDR3 DNA reads TGTGCCAGCAGTTTCCGGCCGGGACTAGCGGGAGTTCTTGCCTCCTACGAGCAGTACTTC. Translating gives CASSFRPGLAGVLASYEQYF.

The chain is built from TRBV12-3 or TRBV12-4 and TRBJ1-5; 8 bases are a match to TRBD1. The CDR3 totals 15 residues. V shed 3 bases and J 4 bases; nucleotides not matched to a gene: 5. CDR3 protein: CASSLDRDRNQPQHF. CDR3 nucleotide sequence: TGTGCCAGCAGTTTGGACCGGGACAGGAATCAGCCCCAGCATTTT.

This clonotype came up a few times. The V and J genes are TRBV20-1 and TRBJ1-5, with TRBD1 matching 10 bases. The germline CDR1 and CDR2 sequences are DFQATT and SNEGSKA (reference sequence). The V and J ends lost 6 bases and 3 bases, in that order; junction bases with no gene match: 14. The CDR3 has 17 amino acids. The CDR3 region is CSAKPWTGGTSNQPQHF. CDR3 DNA sequence: TGCAGTGCCAAGCCCTGGACAGGGGGTACCTCCAATCAGCCCCAGCATTTT.

The chain carries TRBV29-1 and TRBJ2-2, with 9 bases that match TRBD2. V shed 4 bases and J 1 base; nucleotides not matched to a gene: 4. The CDR3 has 15 amino acids. Germline V lookup: CDR1 SQVTM, CDR2 ANQGSEA. CDR3 region: CSVVAGVLNTGELFF. CDR3 nucleotides: TGCAGCGTTGTAGCGGGAGTGCTGAACACCGGGGAGCTGTTTTTT.

This clonotype turned up a few times. V usage is TRBV4-1 and J usage is TRBJ2-1, with D perhaps TRBD2 (6 bases). Germline CDR1 MGHRA, CDR2 YSYEKL. CDR3 length: 12 residues. Trimming cost V 5 bases and J 12 bases, with 14 bases left between them. Written as DNA, the CDR3 is TGCGCCAGCAGCGTTGCGGGGATAGGGCAGTTCTTC. Its translation: CASSVAGIGQFF.

V and J are TRBV19 and TRBJ2-1; no clear D. This CDR3 spans 15 amino acids. CDR1 LNHDA and CDR2 SQIVND come from the germline V gene (reference sequence). V lost 0 bases and J lost 8, with 14 bases in between. The CDR3 sequence is CASSIDLIIFHEQFF. For the CDR3, the DNA is TGTGCCAGTAGTATAGATCTTATAATATTCCATGAGCAGTTCTTC.

The chain recombines TRBV27 with TRBJ1-4, with unresolved D. The CDR3 consists of 15 residues. V was pared by 2 bases and J by 2 bases, with 9 bases between. The V gene's germline CDR1 is MNHEY and CDR2 SMNVEV (reference sequence). CDR3 bases: TGTGCCAGCAGTTTAGGGCTTGGGACTAATGAAAAACTGTTTTTT. Its translation is CASSLGLGTNEKLFF.

The chain uses TRBV3-1 and TRBJ1-1; D unresolved. The CDR3 loop spans 15 amino acids. Between the trimmed V and J ends, which lost 3 bases and 1 base, there was a span of 12 bases. Per the germline V gene, CDR1 is LGHDT and CDR2 is YNNKEL (reference sequence). CDR3 region: CASSQSYGTNTEAFF. In nucleotides, the CDR3 is TGTGCCAGCAGCCAGAGCTATGGTACGAACACTGAAGCTTTCTTT.

The chain couples TRBV4-1 to TRBJ2-1; D is unresolved. The CDR3 is 16 residues long. The V gene lost 4 bases and the J gene lost 1 base, with 14 bases spanning the gap. Per germline, CDR1 MGHRA and CDR2 YSYEKL. CDR3 residues: CASSLIGRSSYNEQFF. DNA of the CDR3: TGCGCCAGCAGCCTGATCGGACGGAGTTCCTACAATGAGCAGTTCTTC.